This TCR beta chain was obtained from a study of cytomegalovirus exposure and HLA in healthy donors. PCR employed 60 Vbeta and 13 Jbeta primers. Generated by immunoSEQ multiplex PCR, the TCRdb table keeps only in-frame clones and is missing some. The sample yields 200,000 to 250,000 clones, 60% to 80% seen once. The J segment lost 10 bases and the V segment lost 3 bases, leaving 6 bases of the junction unmatched. The germline V gene encodes CDR1 LNHDA and CDR2 SQIVND (reference sequence). The CDR3 totals 16 residues. The chain carries TRBV19 and TRBJ2-1; 16 bases agree with TRBD2. Sequenced sample: PBMCs. The clonotype comes from a male donor in good health and CMV-seronegative. The CDR3 DNA sequence: TGTGCCAGTAGTATGGGGACTAGCGGGAGGGAGAAGGAGCAGTTCTTC. It is translated as CASSMGTSGREKEQFF. The full variable domain, rest sourced from reference TRBV19 and TRBJ2-1, is DGGITQSPKYLFRKEGQNVTLSCEQNLNHDAMYWYRQDPGQGLRLIYYSQIVNDFQKGDIAEGYSVSREKKESFPLTVTSAQKNPTAFYLCASSMGTSGREKEQFFGPGTRLTVL.